Detailed here is one T cell receptor beta chain. What it binds is not known. cDNA reverse transcribed from extracted RNA served as the sequencing template. TCRdb's copy holds only in-frame clones and misses some; the assay was immunoSEQ multiplex PCR. The repertoire holds approximately 210,000 clones, with roughly 70% as singletons. Treatment noted: oral pan-JAK inhibitor, 5-10 mg twice daily. This sample stems from a study of CD8+ T cells in alopecia areata. Background on the study: Treatment comprised oral tofacitinib, 5 to 10 mg twice daily, in treated patients. The SALT score measured affected scalp surface percentage in treated patients. Study-wide findings and caveats: Sharing of TCRs across patients appeared less clear than in mice, possibly for HLA-related reasons. Since there was just one nonresponder, nobody can yet say how baseline CD8+ expansion ties to response.

Trimming shortened V by 1 base and J by 4 bases, and 6 bases separated the two germline ends. This CDR3 has 13 residues. Germline values: CDR1 SGHRS, CDR2 YFSETQ. The TCR was taken from a human donor with alopecia areata. This specimen consisted of CD4+ T cells sorted from blood, obtained at approximately week 50, from a patient treated with tofacitinib. This chain joins TRBV5-1 and TRBJ2-1; D call uncertain. The CDR3 reads CASSLWGYNEQFF. The CDR3 region has the DNA TGCGCCAGCAGCTTGTGGGGTTACAATGAGCAGTTCTTC.